This is a list of T cell receptor beta chains from one sample in a study of CD8 T cells in Susac syndrome. TCRdb re-analysed the immunoSEQ multiplex PCR reads in MiXCR, keeping a single row per CDR3 protein. The data show 180,000 or so distinct CDR3 sequences, about 95% seen once. Sequencing was performed on CD4+ T cells from PBMCs. The receptors originated from a human donor in good health. CDR3s include the opening cysteine and the closing phenylalanine or tryptophan.

cdr3_aa: CAWSVSGRDAFF
v_call: TRBV30
j_call: TRBJ1-1

cdr3_aa: CASSQDPQVRTNGYTF
v_call: TRBV3-1
j_call: TRBJ1-2

cdr3_aa: CSAGRQGETQYF
v_call: TRBV20-1
j_call: TRBJ2-5

cdr3_aa: CASSSRTGQAYNEQFF
v_call: TRBV6-2/TRBV6-3
j_call: TRBJ2-1

cdr3_aa: CASSSLVGGADTQYF
v_call: TRBV11-2
j_call: TRBJ2-3

cdr3_aa: CASSFGLAIGTQYF
v_call: TRBV7-9
j_call: TRBJ2-5

cdr3_aa: CASSRLLETQYF
v_call: TRBV28
j_call: TRBJ2-5

cdr3_aa: CASSVAVHNEQFF
v_call: TRBV9
j_call: TRBJ2-1

cdr3_aa: CSARPGLAGGQTQYF
v_call: TRBV20-1
j_call: TRBJ2-5

cdr3_aa: CSALTGDLTDTQYF
v_call: TRBV20-1
j_call: TRBJ2-3

cdr3_aa: CAWSEWGTEAFF
v_call: TRBV30
j_call: TRBJ1-1

cdr3_aa: CASSQGQGNGYTF
v_call: TRBV3-1
j_call: TRBJ1-2

cdr3_aa: CASSDSSFYGYTF
v_call: TRBV6-2/TRBV6-3
j_call: TRBJ1-2

cdr3_aa: CASSQENRGGEKLFF
v_call: TRBV4-3
j_call: TRBJ1-4